This entry features one T cell receptor beta chain sequence. V was cut by 0 bases and J by 3 bases, with 6 bases left in between. From germline, CDR1 is KGHSY and CDR2 FQNENV. This CDR3 has 14 residues. These data are taken from a study of radiotherapy plus CTLA-4 blockade in lung cancer. Study-level information: Overall, 18% of patients showed an objective response, while roughly 28% attained disease control.

CTLA-4 blockade using ipilimumab, together with focal radiation, was received by patients with chemo-refractory metastatic non-small-cell lung cancer. Only in-frame clones appear in the TCRdb table, and some are missing; sequencing was by immunoSEQ multiplex PCR. The table includes 70,000 to 95,000 clones, about four fifths detected once. This chain joins TRBV16 and TRBJ1-3; D is ambiguous. The TCR was taken from a human donor with non-small cell lung cancer that progressed on radiotherapy plus ipilimumab. Material: peripheral blood, obtained from a patient treated with radiotherapy plus ipilimumab. The CDR3 loop is CASSQSSLGNTIYF. CDR3 in DNA: TGTGCCAGCAGCCAATCGTCACTTGGAAACACCATATATTTT.